This entry lists 30 T cell receptor beta chains sequenced from one sample in a study of vaccination and CD4 T cells after COVID-19 (dated by TCRdb to the early 2020s). What these receptors recognize is not known. Per the publication, the treatment or condition label means: approximately nine-day PBMC culture with coronavirus spike peptide pools or control peptides (ViraFEST assay). Library generation was performed with PCR. Sequencer: Illumina iSeq 100. DNA from cultured CD4+ T cells was subjected to TCR sequencing with the Oncomine TCR Beta short-read assay at the Johns Hopkins FTIC core. Through fastp at Q25 and MiXCR, TCRdb rebuilt clones from the public reads, retaining in-frame beta chains. Every CDR3 protein is listed once, alongside the most common genes and DNA of its rows. Here the sample has about 20,000 distinct CDR3 sequences; roughly half occur a single time. Approximately 7.4% of the sample is in the top ten clones.

The sequenced sample consisted of CD4+ T cells from blood, cultured in vitro. These receptors were obtained from a human donor who had recovered from COVID-19.

This rearrangement joins TRBV6-1 to TRBJ2-1; 8 nucleotides line up with TRBD2. V dropped 5 bases and J dropped 7; count of bases not matched to a gene: 10. The CDR3 length is 15 residues. Germline V lookup: CDR1 MNHNS, CDR2 SASEGT. The CDR3 spells CASSPPGGVSNEQFF. The CDR3, as DNA: TGTGCCAGCAGTCCCCCGGGGGGGGTATCAAATGAGCAGTTCTTC.

The J gene is TRBJ1-1, the V gene TRBV6-1, with a tentative D call TRBD1 (5 bases). The CDR3 runs to 15 residues. Germline CDR1 reads MNHNS; CDR2 reads SASEGT. Trimming left V 6 bases short and J 0 bases short, with 14 bases between. The CDR3 DNA is TGTGCCAGCAGAGCCCGACAGTTCATGAACACTGAAGCTTTCTTT. Protein sequence: CASRARQFMNTEAFF.

DNA of the CDR3: TGCGCCAGCAGCCCCCGACAGGGAGCCGGGGAGCTGTTTTTT. It encodes CASSPRQGAGELFF. The rearrangement uses TRBV5-1 and TRBJ2-2, with TRBD1 identical over 7 bases. The CDR3 totals 14 residues. The germline CDR1 and CDR2 sequences are SGHRS and YFSETQ. The J segment lost 6 bases and the V segment lost 4 bases, leaving 6 bases of the junction unmatched.

The chain links TRBV20-1 to TRBJ2-3, with 12 bases lining up with TRBD2. The CDR3 is made up of 14 amino acids. Germline CDR1 reads DFQATT; CDR2 reads SNEGSKA (reference sequence). V shed 6 bases and J 2 bases; nucleotides not matched to a gene: 3. CDR3 amino acids: CSARLAGATDTQYF. The CDR3 DNA is TGCAGTGCCCGACTAGCGGGGGCCACAGATACGCAGTATTTT.

The chain couples TRBV18 to TRBJ2-5, with D tentatively TRBD1 or TRBD2 (5 bases each). The ends were cut back, 0 bases at V and 1 base at J, with 9 bases in the middle. The CDR3 loop spans 15 amino acids. Germline CDR1 and CDR2: KGHSH and LQKENI. CDR3 loop: CASSPPGRPQETQYF. The CDR3 coding sequence is TGTGCCAGCTCACCACCGGGACGCCCCCAAGAGACCCAGTACTTC.

In this sample, this clonotype turned up a few times. The gene calls are TRBV7-2 and TRBJ2-1; D call uncertain. The CDR3 is made up of 14 amino acids. CDR1 is SGHTA and CDR2 is FQGNSA in the germline V gene. Trimming took off 2 bases at V and 4 bases at J, with 9 bases between the two ends. This CDR3 is CASSLFAEYNEQFF. In nucleotides, the CDR3 is TGTGCCAGCAGCTTATTCGCAGAGTACAATGAGCAGTTCTTC.

The chain combines TRBV11-2 with TRBJ1-6; 9 bases are shared with TRBD1. J lost 5 bases, V lost 6 bases, and 11 bases had no gene match. CDR1 is SGHAT, CDR2 FQNNGV, per germline. This CDR3 is built from 17 residues. The CDR3 region has the DNA TGTGCCAGCAGGGGGAACCGGGACAGGGAGAATAATTCACCCCTCCACTTT. Protein product: CASRGNRDRENNSPLHF.

V and J are TRBV2 and TRBJ2-3; 9 bases are shared with TRBD2. V shed 6 bases, J shed 6 bases, and the junction held 10 bases outside the gene matches. CDR1 and CDR2 from the germline V gene are SNHLY and FYNNEI. The CDR3 consists of 15 residues. CDR3 sequence: CASRPGGGAGDTQYF. The DNA for the CDR3 is TGTGCCAGCAGGCCCGGCGGGGGGGCTGGGGATACGCAGTATTTT.

CDR3 in DNA: TGTGCCAGCAGTCGGACAGGGGCCACTGAAGCTTTCTTT. As protein: CASSRTGATEAFF. The chain links TRBV7-6 to TRBJ1-1; 9 bases agree with TRBD1. The CDR3 is 13 residues long. The J segment lost 4 bases and the V segment lost 6 bases, leaving 3 bases of the junction unmatched. Germline V CDR1 and CDR2: SGHVS, FNYEAQ.

The chain recombines TRBV11-2 with TRBJ2-1; 9 bases align to TRBD2. The V segment lost 8 bases and the J segment 2 bases; nucleotides outside the gene matches: 1. The length of the CDR3 is 13 residues. CDR1 and CDR2 (germline): SGHAT, FQNNGV. The CDR3 DNA reads as TGTGCCAGCGGCGGGAGGGCCTACAATGAGCAGTTCTTC. This encodes CASGGRAYNEQFF. The full variable domain, in which reference TRBV11-2 and TRBJ2-1 provide the parts outside the CDR3, is EAGVAQSPRYKIIEKRQSVAFWCNPISGHATLYWYQQILGQGPKLLIQFQNNGVVDDSQLPKDRFSAERLKGVDSTLKIQPAKLEDSAVYLCASGGRAYNEQFFGPGTRLTVL.

This clonotype occurred a few times. J is TRBJ1-2 and V is TRBV20-1, with D possibly being TRBD1 (5 bases). Trimming cost V 2 bases and J 2 bases, with 12 bases left between them. The germline V gene encodes CDR1 DFQATT and CDR2 SNEGSKA (reference sequence). The CDR3 runs to 14 residues. CDR3 bases: TGCAGTGCTAGAACGCAATGGGGGAACTATGGCTACACCTTC. Translation gives CSARTQWGNYGYTF.

This clonotype was found a few times. The chain couples TRBV2 to TRBJ2-3, with a tentative D call TRBD2 (5 bases). The length of the CDR3 is 14 residues. CDR1 is SNHLY, CDR2 FYNNEI, per germline. Trimming shortened V by 8 bases and J by 0 bases, and 12 bases separated the two germline ends. DNA of the CDR3: TGTGCCAGCGGAAAGAGGACTAGCACAGATACGCAGTATTTT. Amino acid sequence: CASGKRTSTDTQYF.

A single count supports this clonotype. The chain combines TRBV28 with TRBJ1-5; unclear D gene. Germline V gene sequence: CDR1 MDHEN, CDR2 SYDVKM. V lost 8 bases, J lost 6 bases, and 20 bases lay in between. The CDR3 contains 15 residues. The CDR3 sequence: CASAPLGGLSQPQHF. The CDR3 nucleotides are TGTGCCAGCGCTCCCCTTGGAGGGTTGAGTCAGCCCCAGCATTTT. The variable domain in full, with the rest retrieved from reference TRBV28 and TRBJ1-5, is DVKVTQSSRYLVKRTGEKVFLECVQDMDHENMFWYRQDPGLGLRLIYFSYDVKMKEKGDIPEGYSVSREKKERFSLILESASTNQTSMYLCASAPLGGLSQPQHFGDGTRLSIL.

The J gene is TRBJ1-1, the V gene TRBV19; a weak D match, TRBD1 (6 bases). V was trimmed by 5 bases and J by 2 bases, leaving 15 bases between them. CDR1 and CDR2 (germline): LNHDA, SQIVND (reference sequence). This CDR3 region has 15 residues. The DNA of the CDR3 is TGTGCCAGTAGTCCCGACAGTGGGGGCAACACTGAAGCTTTCTTT. Translating it yields CASSPDSGGNTEAFF.

The genes are TRBV10-3 and TRBJ1-5; D possibly corresponds to TRBD1 (5 bases). CDR3 length: 15 residues. Germline values: CDR1 ENHRY, CDR2 SYGVKD. The germline V and J ends were trimmed by 6 bases and 4 bases, with 16 bases remaining between them. This chain's CDR3 is CAIRGDGELNQPQHF. The CDR3 DNA sequence: TGTGCCATCAGGGGGGATGGGGAATTGAATCAGCCCCAGCATTTT.

The CDR3 sequence is CASSVSGGNNYGYTF. CDR3 bases: TGTGCCAGCAGTGTTTCAGGGGGTAATAACTATGGCTACACCTTC. The genes are TRBV2 and TRBJ1-2; 7 positions match TRBD1. This CDR3 has 15 amino acids. Germline loops: CDR1 SNHLY, CDR2 FYNNEI. V shed 4 bases and J 1 base; nucleotides not matched to a gene: 6.

In this sample, this clonotype turned up once. This chain joins TRBV27 and TRBJ1-1; D gene unclear. CDR3 length: 15 amino acids. From germline, CDR1 is MNHEY and CDR2 SMNVEV (reference sequence). Trimming took 5 bases from V and 0 from J, leaving 13 bases between them. CDR3 protein: CASSPRTGMNTEAFF. The DNA for the CDR3 is TGTGCCAGCAGTCCTCGGACGGGTATGAACACTGAAGCTTTCTTT.

The chain links TRBV7-8 to TRBJ2-7; the D gene could be TRBD1 or TRBD2 (5 bases each). Trimming cost V 0 bases and J 0 bases, with 12 bases left between them. Looked up from germline, CDR1 is SGHVS and CDR2 is FQNEAQ. The CDR3 extends over 16 amino acids. The CDR3 sequence: CASSLALGENSYEQYF. The CDR3 coding sequence is TGTGCCAGCAGCTTAGCGCTGGGGGAGAACTCCTACGAGCAGTACTTC. Complete variable domain (other parts from reference TRBV7-8 and TRBJ2-7): GAGVSQSPRYKVAKRGQDVALRCDPISGHVSLFWYQQALGQGPEFLTYFQNEAQLDKSGLPSDRFFAERPEGSVSTLKIQRTQQEDSAVYLCASSLALGENSYEQYFGPGTRLTVT.

The chain links TRBV27 to TRBJ1-3; D may be TRBD1 (6 bases). V was clipped by 0 bases and J by 4 bases, with 13 bases between them. The germline CDR1 and CDR2 sequences are MNHEY and SMNVEV (reference sequence). The CDR3 is made up of 16 amino acids. CDR3 nucleotides: TGTGCCAGCAGTTTATCCCGGGACATGGCCGGAAACACCATATATTTT. The encoded protein is CASSLSRDMAGNTIYF.

The chain combines TRBV5-1 with TRBJ2-3; perhaps TRBD1 as D (5 bases). The length of the CDR3 is 17 residues. CDR1 and CDR2 (germline): SGHRS, YFSETQ. V was pared by 0 bases and J by 0 bases, with 14 bases between. The CDR3 spells CASSLAVRATSTDTQYF. The CDR3 DNA reads as TGCGCCAGCAGCTTGGCCGTCAGGGCCACTAGCACAGATACGCAGTATTTT.

The chain carries TRBV19 and TRBJ1-5; tentative D call: TRBD1 (5 bases). Trimming shortened V by 5 bases and J by 2 bases, and 13 bases separated the two germline ends. This CDR3 has 15 amino acids. Germline-derived CDR1 and CDR2 are LNHDA and SQIVND (reference sequence). CDR3 loop: CASSSGGAGNQPQHF. DNA of the CDR3: TGTGCCAGTAGTTCCGGCGGGGCCGGCAATCAGCCCCAGCATTTT.

V is TRBV20-1 and J is TRBJ2-3; 7 bases align to TRBD2. The CDR3 has 15 amino acids. The germline V gene encodes CDR1 DFQATT and CDR2 SNEGSKA (reference sequence). Trimming cost V 2 bases and J 2 bases; bases outside gene matches: 7. DNA of the CDR3: TGCAGTGCTAGAAATAGCGGGCCATTCACAGATACGCAGTATTTT. Encoded protein: CSARNSGPFTDTQYF.

This chain joins TRBV2 and TRBJ1-1; D ambiguous. Germline V gene sequence: CDR1 SNHLY, CDR2 FYNNEI. The CDR3 covers 10 residues. Trimming left V 1 base short and J 9 bases short, with 3 bases between. In DNA, the CDR3 is TGTGCCAGCAGTGAAGGTAAAGCTTTCTTT. This codes for CASSEGKAFF.

This clonotype showed up just a few times. V gene TRBV20-1 combines with J gene TRBJ2-7; maybe TRBD1 (6 bases). Trimming took off 7 bases at V and 4 bases at J, with 14 bases between the two ends. Germline CDR1 and CDR2: DFQATT and SNEGSKA (reference sequence). This CDR3 contains 12 residues. The CDR3 DNA sequence: TGCAGTGTTATTTCACAGGGTTACGAGCAGTACTTC. This encodes CSVISQGYEQYF.

This clonotype was detected only a few times. The chain joins TRBV20-1 to TRBJ1-5, with TRBD1 as a possible D gene (6 bases). In germline, CDR1 is DFQATT, CDR2 SNEGSKA (reference sequence). The V end lost 2 bases, the J end lost 5 bases, and 13 bases lay between the germline ends. CDR3 length: 14 residues. CDR3 sequence: CSARPAAGDQPQHF. CDR3 DNA: TGCAGTGCTAGACCCGCTGCAGGGGATCAGCCCCAGCATTTT.

V gene TRBV6-1 combines with J gene TRBJ2-7, with 13 bases lining up with TRBD2. With V trimmed by 7 bases and J by 3 bases, 9 bases remained unmatched. This CDR3 spans 16 amino acids. Germline CDR1 and CDR2: MNHNS and SASEGT. The CDR3 DNA sequence: TGTGCCAGCACCGAGACTAGCGGGGGGTTGATCTACGAGCAGTACTTC. Protein product: CASTETSGGLIYEQYF.

The V call is TRBV7-9, the J call TRBJ1-2; D may be TRBD1 (6 bases). CDR3 length equals 15 residues. Germline lookup yields CDR1 SEHNR and CDR2 FQNEAQ (reference sequence). V lost 4 bases to trimming and J lost 7 bases, with 19 bases between them. The CDR3 nucleotides are TGTGCCAGCAGCTCAGTGGGGGCTCGGGCGCCTGGCTACACCTTC. Translation: CASSSVGARAPGYTF.

This clonotype was detected only a few times. The chain uses TRBV7-2 and TRBJ1-2; D is perhaps TRBD1 (6 bases). The germline CDR1 and CDR2 sequences are SGHTA and FQGNSA. The CDR3 runs to 14 residues. The V end lost 1 base, the J end lost 4 bases, and 10 bases lay between the germline ends. CDR3 protein: CASSLGGGVYGYTF. The CDR3 region has the DNA TGTGCCAGCAGCTTAGGTGGGGGCGTCTATGGCTACACCTTC.

This clonotype was counted between two and nine times. This chain links TRBV6-1 with TRBJ1-2, with D perhaps matching TRBD1 (5 bases). Germline V lookup: CDR1 MNHNS, CDR2 SASEGT. V lost 5 bases to trimming and J lost 8 bases, with 15 bases between them. The CDR3 is made up of 13 amino acids. The CDR3 nucleotides read TGTGCCAGCAGTACCGGGACGGGCCTAGGCTACACCTTC. This translates into CASSTGTGLGYTF.

The chain is built from TRBV5-1 and TRBJ1-5, with D possibly matching TRBD1 (5 bases). CDR1 is SGHRS, CDR2 YFSETQ, per germline. The V end lost 3 bases, the J end lost 3 bases, and 10 bases lay between the germline ends. This CDR3 spans 14 amino acids. The CDR3 reads CASSWGTPNQPQHF. The CDR3 DNA sequence: TGCGCCAGCAGCTGGGGGACCCCCAATCAGCCCCAGCATTTT.